The TCR beta chain under discussion was sequenced for a study of response to subunit inactivated influenza vaccine. Study outcomes and limitations: Each seasonal influenza vaccination recruits few new T cells, the authors suggested.

Each CDR3 protein gets one entry after TCRdb re-called the RT-PCR reads with MiXCR. The table has hundreds of thousands of distinct CDR3 sequences, approximately 17% seen once. In the case of this clonotype: Antigen specificity is unknown.

Per the germline V gene, CDR1 is SGHDT and CDR2 is YYEEEE. The CDR3 length is 13 residues. Trimming removed 3 bases from V and 4 bases from J, with 11 bases in between. The sequencing used PBMCs from blood, collected about 5 days after vaccination. The TCR originated in a middle-aged man who received an inactivated influenza vaccine. This chain joins TRBV5-6 and TRBJ2-7; D possibly corresponds to TRBD1 (5 bases). The CDR3 protein is CASSWQGRYEQYF. In DNA form, the CDR3 reads TGTGCCAGCAGCTGGCAGGGTAGGTACGAGCAGTACTTC.